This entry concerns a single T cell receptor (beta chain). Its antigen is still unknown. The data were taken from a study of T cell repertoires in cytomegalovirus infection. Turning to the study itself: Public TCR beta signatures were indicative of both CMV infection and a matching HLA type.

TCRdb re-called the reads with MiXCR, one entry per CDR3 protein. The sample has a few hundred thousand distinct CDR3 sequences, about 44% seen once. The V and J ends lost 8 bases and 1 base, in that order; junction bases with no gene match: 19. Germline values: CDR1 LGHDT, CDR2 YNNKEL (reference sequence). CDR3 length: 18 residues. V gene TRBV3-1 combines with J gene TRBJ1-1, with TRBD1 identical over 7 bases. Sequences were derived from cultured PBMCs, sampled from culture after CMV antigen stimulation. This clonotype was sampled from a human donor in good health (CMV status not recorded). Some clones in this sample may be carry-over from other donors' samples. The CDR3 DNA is TGTGCCAGCTATTCCGGGACAGCGATCCTTCGGTGGAACACTGAAGCTTTCTTT. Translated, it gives CASYSGTAILRWNTEAFF.